This entry lists 22 T cell receptor beta chains sequenced from one sample in a study of PD-1 blockade in classical Hodgkin lymphoma. Assay used: immunoSEQ multiplex PCR; TCRdb lists only in-frame clones, some missing. The sample records about 100,000 clones, 80% to 90% being singletons. The patients all showed relapse after autologous stem cell transplantation, while their brentuximab vedotin exposure varied. The specimen was peripheral blood mononuclear cells (PBMCs), collected before the second cycle of nivolumab. The receptors stem from a human donor with classical Hodgkin lymphoma.

This clone came up once. V and J are TRBV5-1 and TRBJ1-1, with D possibly TRBD1 on 5 matching bases. The CDR3 sequence is 14 residues long. Germline V gene lookup returns CDR1 SGHRS and CDR2 YFSETQ. Trimming pared 0 bases from V and 4 bases from J, leaving 10 bases between. CDR3 region: CASSLAGLGTEAFF. CDR3 coding DNA: TGCGCCAGCAGCTTGGCAGGGCTCGGCACTGAAGCTTTCTTT.

The rearrangement uses TRBV19 and TRBJ2-1; 8 nucleotides line up with TRBD1. CDR3 length: 16 amino acids. CDR1 LNHDA and CDR2 SQIVND come from the germline V gene (reference sequence). V lost 1 base and J lost 7; bases outside the gene matches: 9. CDR3 protein: CASSIGQGLRVNEQFF. DNA for the CDR3: TGTGCCAGTAGTATAGGACAGGGGCTCCGGGTAAATGAGCAGTTCTTC.

Worth noting for this clone: The junction departs from germline at one end; a sequencing error may be responsible. The rearrangement links TRBV30 to TRBJ2-7; D is unclear. CDR1 is GTSNPN, CDR2 SVGIG, per germline (reference sequence). The CDR3 contains 11 residues. The CDR3: CARSNNYEQYF. The CDR3 DNA reads TGTGCCCGGAGCAACAACTACGAGCAGTACTTC.

The chain's CDR3 is CASSIQGQGVVEQYF. CDR3 DNA: TGTGCCAGTAGTATACAGGGACAGGGGGTAGTCGAGCAGTACTTC. The chain is built from TRBV19 and TRBJ2-7; the match to TRBD1 covers 11 bases. The V gene end was trimmed by 2 bases and the J gene end by 6 bases; junction bases not matched to a gene: 6. CDR1 is LNHDA, CDR2 SQIVND, per germline (reference sequence). The CDR3 is 15 residues long.

The J gene is TRBJ2-7, the V gene TRBV7-9; no clear D. CDR1 and CDR2 (germline): SEHNR, FQNEAQ (reference sequence). CDR3 length: 16 residues. Trimming removed 5 bases from V and 0 bases from J, with 17 bases in between. The CDR3 nucleotides are TGTGCCAGCAGCCCAGTTGGCGGAGTCGTCTCCTACGAGCAGTACTTC. It encodes CASSPVGGVVSYEQYF.

The genes are TRBV7-9 and TRBJ1-3; D is ambiguous. The CDR3 runs 14 residues. V lost 0 bases, J lost 1 base, and 4 bases lay in between. Germline lookup yields CDR1 SEHNR and CDR2 FQNEAQ (reference sequence). The DNA for the CDR3 is TGTGCCAGCAGCTTAGCGGGTTCTGGAAACACCATATATTTT. This translates into CASSLAGSGNTIYF.

This clone was counted between two and nine times. V and J are TRBV18 and TRBJ2-2; 8 nucleotides align to TRBD1. The CDR3 spans 14 residues. The trim removed 6 bases at V and 4 bases at J, leaving 4 bases unmatched. Germline V gene data show CDR1 as KGHSH and CDR2 as LQKENI. In DNA, the CDR3 is TGTGCCAGCTCGCTGGGACAGGCCACCGGGGAGCTGTTTTTT. It codes for CASSLGQATGELFF.

This clone was observed a handful of times. The chain employs TRBV5-6 and TRBJ2-7, with D maybe TRBD2 (5 bases). The CDR3 consists of 15 residues. From germline, CDR1 is SGHDT and CDR2 YYEEEE. V was trimmed by 4 bases and J by 0 bases, leaving 14 bases between them. The CDR3 sequence: CASSKGVTSSYEQYF. In nucleotides, the CDR3 is TGTGCCAGCAGCAAGGGAGTCACTAGCTCCTACGAGCAGTACTTC.

This chain links TRBV7-9 with TRBJ1-2; D is possibly TRBD1 (6 bases). The CDR3 consists of 16 residues. V was cut by 1 base and J by 4 bases, with 16 bases left in between. The germline V gene has CDR1 SEHNR and CDR2 FQNEAQ (reference sequence). The CDR3 protein is CASSLGGRGPFYGYTF. Written as DNA, the CDR3 is TGTGCCAGCAGCTTAGGGGGCAGGGGCCCTTTCTATGGCTACACCTTC.

The sample holds one count of this clone. V and J are TRBV6-5 and TRBJ1-1, with 8 bases identical to TRBD1. Per the germline V gene, CDR1 is MNHEY and CDR2 is SVGAGI. V was pared by 7 bases and J by 6 bases, with 7 bases of the junction left unmatched. The CDR3 length is 13 residues. The CDR3 reads CASTNRGEAEAFF. In DNA, the CDR3 is TGTGCCAGCACCAACAGGGGGGAGGCTGAAGCTTTCTTT.

The V and J genes are TRBV27 and TRBJ1-1; no definite D call. Germline V gene data show CDR1 as MNHEY and CDR2 as SMNVEV (reference sequence). V dropped 5 bases and J dropped 8 bases, with 15 bases sitting between them. The CDR3 has 13 amino acids. CDR3 sequence: CASSPSWRLEAFF. Written as DNA, the CDR3 is TGTGCCAGCAGTCCCTCTTGGCGACTCGAAGCTTTCTTT.

J is TRBJ2-7 and V is TRBV7-8; 11 bases fit TRBD2. Germline CDR1 reads SGHVS; CDR2 reads FQNEAQ. The J segment lost 7 bases and the V segment lost 1 base, leaving 9 bases of the junction unmatched. This CDR3 has 16 residues. CDR3 nucleotides: TGTGCCAGCAGCTTAGAGGGGACTAGCGGAAGATGGGAGCAGTACTTC. Protein sequence: CASSLEGTSGRWEQYF.

V usage is TRBV5-1 and J usage is TRBJ2-7, with TRBD2 as a possible D gene (6 bases). Per the germline V gene, CDR1 is SGHRS and CDR2 is YFSETQ. The V end lost 7 bases, the J end lost 0 bases, and 14 bases lay between the germline ends. CDR3 length equals 14 residues. The CDR3 coding sequence is TGCGCCAGCCGCCGGGACTCTAGCTCCTACGAGCAGTACTTC. This codes for CASRRDSSSYEQYF.

This clone was seen a single time. This rearrangement joins TRBV25-1 to TRBJ1-1, with a weak D call TRBD1 (6 bases). V lost 8 bases to trimming and J lost 0 bases, with 10 bases between them. The CDR3 contains 13 residues. Per germline, CDR1 MGHDK and CDR2 SYGVNS. In DNA form, the CDR3 reads TGTGCCAGCGAGGGACACCTGAACACTGAAGCTTTCTTT. Translating it yields CASEGHLNTEAFF.

This sequence joins TRBV5-8 and TRBJ1-3; no reliable D call. The CDR3 sequence is 14 residues long. In germline, CDR1 is SGHTS, CDR2 YDEGEE. V was shortened by 1 base and J by 4 bases, with 9 bases between the two germline ends. CDR3 DNA: TGTGCCAGCAGCTTGAGACGGAGCGGAAACACCATATATTTT. It is translated as CASSLRRSGNTIYF. Variable domain in full (rest from reference TRBV5-8 and TRBJ1-3): EAGVTQSPTHLIKTRGQQATLRCSPISGHTSVYWYQQALGLGLQFLLWYDEGEERNRGNFPPRFSGRQFPNYSSELNVNALELEDSALYLCASSLRRSGNTIYFGEGSWLTVV.

This chain links TRBV10-2 with TRBJ2-7; 7 bases line up with TRBD1. CDR3 length equals 13 residues. CDR1 and CDR2 (germline): WSHSY, SAAADI. The V segment lost 8 bases and the J segment 0 bases; nucleotides outside the gene matches: 4. CDR3 coding DNA: TGCGCCAGCTCCCGGACAGGCTCCTACGAGCAGTACTTC. Translated: CASSRTGSYEQYF.

V gene TRBV9 combines with J gene TRBJ2-1; 7 bases agree with TRBD2. This CDR3 region has 16 residues. The germline V gene has CDR1 SGDLS and CDR2 YYNGEE. Unmatched junction bases numbered 4, after V lost 0 bases and J lost 1 base. Here the CDR3 DNA reads TGTGCCAGCAGCGTAGGTTCTAGCGGATCCTACAATGAGCAGTTCTTC. Residues: CASSVGSSGSYNEQFF.

V is TRBV27 and J is TRBJ2-7; the D is unclear. Germline CDR1 is MNHEY and CDR2 is SMNVEV (reference sequence). V dropped 10 bases and J dropped 3 bases, with 13 bases sitting between them. This CDR3 is 12 amino acids long. CDR3 residues: CATQDVDYEQYF. The DNA of the CDR3 is TGTGCCACCCAGGACGTAGACTACGAGCAGTACTTC.

The rearrangement joins TRBV19 to TRBJ2-5; D uncertain. V lost 3 bases, J lost 5 bases, and 4 bases lay in between. The CDR3 sequence is 11 residues long. Germline lookup yields CDR1 LNHDA and CDR2 SQIVND (reference sequence). For the CDR3, the DNA is TGTGCCAGTAGTATGGGTGAGACCCAGTACTTC. Translation: CASSMGETQYF.

The chain recombines TRBV28 with TRBJ1-5, with D unresolved. Deletions cut 3 bases from V and 2 bases from J, with 11 bases between. CDR1 and CDR2 (germline): MDHEN, SYDVKM. This CDR3 is built from 15 residues. This CDR3 is CASSLGGRGNQPQHF. The CDR3 DNA is TGTGCCAGCAGTTTGGGTGGAAGAGGCAATCAGCCCCAGCATTTT.

V usage is TRBV27 and J usage is TRBJ1-1; no definite D call. V lost 4 bases and J 1 base, leaving 10 bases between the germline ends. The CDR3 is made up of 14 amino acids. CDR1 is MNHEY, CDR2 SMNVEV, per germline (reference sequence). The CDR3 sequence: CASSSGVGNTEAFF. The CDR3 coding sequence is TGTGCCAGCAGTTCGGGAGTAGGGAACACTGAAGCTTTCTTT.

V usage is TRBV5-5 and J usage is TRBJ2-5; D unresolved. CDR1 and CDR2 (germline): SGHKS, YYEKEE (reference sequence). The CDR3 is 13 residues long. V lost 0 bases and J lost 5, with 8 bases in between. In DNA form, the CDR3 reads TGTGCCAGCAGCTTGGGCCCATTGGAGACCCAGTACTTC. It specifies CASSLGPLETQYF.